This entry lists 9 T cell receptor beta chains sequenced from one sample in a study. One entry per CDR3 protein, called by TCRdb with MiXCR from the RT-PCR reads. The table lists about 680,000 distinct CDR3 sequences, approximately 15% of them singletons. Sequenced sample: memory CD4+ T cells from blood. The receptors derive from a female donor in good health, serving as a healthy control.

The rearrangement links TRBV20-1 to TRBJ2-7; D possibly corresponds to TRBD1 (6 bases). Looked up from germline, CDR1 is DFQATT and CDR2 is SNEGSKA (reference sequence). CDR3 size: 14 residues. Trimming left V 0 bases short and J 3 bases short, with 12 bases between. In DNA form, the CDR3 reads TGCAGTGCTAGAGACGACAGGCTCTACTACGAGCAGTACTTC. Its protein product is CSARDDRLYYEQYF.

This clonotype has ten or more counts. The CDR3 DNA reads TGTGCCAGCAGTTTAGGGCGGGACCTGTACTTC. This translates into CASSLGRDLYF. The V call is TRBV12-3 or TRBV12-4, the J call TRBJ2-7, with a possible D match to TRBD2 (6 bases). This CDR3 is built from 11 residues. V was shortened by 1 base and J by 12 bases, with 10 bases between the two germline ends.

This clonotype was counted only a few times. DNA for the CDR3: TGTGCCAGCAGCTTGGGGGTGGTTGAGGGAGAGACCCAGTACTTC. Translating it yields CASSLGVVEGETQYF. The rearrangement links TRBV5-6 to TRBJ2-5, with D maybe TRBD2 (5 bases). CDR1 and CDR2 from the germline V gene are SGHDT and YYEEEE. V lost 0 bases and J lost 4, with 13 bases in between. The length of the CDR3 is 15 residues.

This clonotype was seen a few times. CDR3 region: CASSQNLAGASYEQYF. In DNA, the CDR3 is TGTGCCAGCAGCCAGAATCTAGCGGGAGCCTCCTACGAGCAGTACTTC. The gene calls are TRBV7-2 and TRBJ2-7; the match to TRBD2 covers 10 bases. Germline V CDR1 and CDR2: SGHTA, FQGNSA. V dropped 5 bases and J dropped 0; count of bases not matched to a gene: 7. The CDR3 extends over 16 amino acids.

This clonotype showed up many times. The chain couples TRBV7-2 to TRBJ2-1; D is possibly TRBD1 or TRBD2 (5 bases each). This CDR3 region has 11 residues. The germline CDR1 and CDR2 sequences are SGHTA and FQGNSA. Trimming stripped 5 bases from V and 15 bases from J, with 14 bases between. The CDR3 loop is CASSQNRDPFF. In nucleotides, the CDR3 is TGTGCCAGCAGCCAAAACCGGGACCCGTTCTTC.

The chain employs TRBV6-2 or TRBV6-3 and TRBJ2-7, with D maybe TRBD2 (6 bases). This CDR3 has 13 residues. Deletions cut 1 base from V and 9 bases from J, with 13 bases between. The germline V gene has CDR1 MNHEY and CDR2 SVGEGT. This CDR3 is CASSYLAGGWQYF. CDR3 coding DNA: TGTGCCAGCAGTTACTTGGCCGGGGGTTGGCAGTACTTC.

The V and J genes are TRBV7-3 and TRBJ2-3; 8 bases are a match to TRBD2. This CDR3 spans 16 amino acids. Germline V lookup: CDR1 SGHTA, CDR2 FQGTGA. Unmatched junction bases numbered 5, after V lost 1 base and J lost 2 bases. The CDR3 DNA is TGTGCCAGCAGCTTAAGGGTAGCGGGGATCACAGATACGCAGTATTTT. It codes for CASSLRVAGITDTQYF.

The gene calls are TRBV21-1 and TRBJ1-1; TRBD1 is the table's D call, not checked against the DNA. TRBV21-1 is a recognized pseudogene. This CDR3 has 16 residues. For the CDR3, the DNA is TGTGCCAGCAGCCCCCGGGACAGGGGGAAAGACACTGAAGCTTTCTTT. It codes for CASSPRDRGKDTEAFF.

This clonotype was seen a handful of times. J is TRBJ2-3 and V is TRBV24-1; 7 positions match TRBD1. This CDR3 is built from 14 residues. The trim removed 4 bases at V and 7 bases at J, leaving 7 bases unmatched. The V gene's germline CDR1 is KGHDR and CDR2 SFDVKD. The CDR3 bases are TGTGCCACCAGTGACAGGGACAGCCTTTATACGCAGTATTTT. Translated: CATSDRDSLYTQYF.